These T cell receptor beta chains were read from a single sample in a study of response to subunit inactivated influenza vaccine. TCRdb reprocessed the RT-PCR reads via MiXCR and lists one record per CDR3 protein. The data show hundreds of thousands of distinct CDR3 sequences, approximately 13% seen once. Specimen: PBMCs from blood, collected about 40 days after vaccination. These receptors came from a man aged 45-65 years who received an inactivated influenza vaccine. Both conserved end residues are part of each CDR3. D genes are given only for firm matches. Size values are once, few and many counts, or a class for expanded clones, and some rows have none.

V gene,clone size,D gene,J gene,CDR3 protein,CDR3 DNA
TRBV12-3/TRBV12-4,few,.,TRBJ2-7,CASSLGQGISTYEQYF,TGTGCCAGCAGTTTGGGTCAGGGGATTTCTACCTACGAGCAGTACTTC
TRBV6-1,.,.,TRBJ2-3,CASSTPKAAPDTQYF,TGTGCCAGCAGTACCCCTAAGGCCGCGCCAGATACGCAGTATTTT
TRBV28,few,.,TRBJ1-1,CASSLSGREFTEAFF,TGTGCCAGCAGTTTGTCTGGAAGGGAGTTCACTGAAGCTTTCTTT
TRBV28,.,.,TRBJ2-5,CASSRLVGQQGETQYF,TGTGCCAGCAGCCGCCTCGTGGGCCAGCAGGGAGAGACCCAGTACTTC
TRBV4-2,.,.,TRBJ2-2,CASSPTGVTNTGELFF,TGTGCCAGCAGCCCAACCGGGGTAACAAACACCGGGGAGCTGTTTTTT
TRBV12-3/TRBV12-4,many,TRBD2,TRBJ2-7,CASRPSGGGEQYF,TGTGCCAGCAGACCAAGCGGGGGAGGCGAGCAGTACTTC
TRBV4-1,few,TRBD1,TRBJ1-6,CASSPDRVANSPLHF,TGCGCCAGCAGCCCGGACAGGGTTGCGAATTCACCCCTCCACTTT
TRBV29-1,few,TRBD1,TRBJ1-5,CSVGEGTAYSNQPQHF,TGCAGCGTTGGGGAGGGGACAGCTTATAGCAATCAGCCCCAGCATTTT
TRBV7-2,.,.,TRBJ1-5,CASSLPAGNQPQHF,TGTGCCAGCAGCTTACCAGCAGGGAATCAGCCCCAGCATTTT
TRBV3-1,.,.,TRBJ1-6,CASSQRTYDRPLHF,TGTGCCAGCAGCCAACGGACTTACGATCGGCCCCTCCACTTT
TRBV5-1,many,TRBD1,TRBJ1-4,CASSLSPGQEFEKLFF,TGCGCCAGCAGCTTGAGCCCGGGACAGGAGTTTGAAAAACTGTTTTTT
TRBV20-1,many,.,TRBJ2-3,CSASLGGTVAQYF,TGCAGTGCTAGCCTGGGGGGGACAGTGGCGCAGTATTTT
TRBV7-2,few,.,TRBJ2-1,CASSLTGVYNEQFF,TGTGCCAGCAGCTTAACCGGGGTATACAATGAGCAGTTCTTC
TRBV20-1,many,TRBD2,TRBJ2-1,CSAYTSGRVNEQFF,TGCAGTGCTTACACTAGCGGGAGAGTTAATGAGCAGTTCTTC
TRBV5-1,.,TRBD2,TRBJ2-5,CASSLEGLAGLETQYF,TGCGCCAGCAGCTTGGAAGGACTAGCGGGGCTAGAGACCCAGTACTTC
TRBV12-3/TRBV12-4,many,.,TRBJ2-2,CASSLGGNTGELFF,TGTGCCAGCAGCTTGGGCGGGAACACCGGGGAGCTGTTTTTT
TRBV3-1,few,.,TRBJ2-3,CASSQDEHHTDTQYF,TGTGCCAGCAGCCAAGATGAACACCACACAGATACGCAGTATTTT
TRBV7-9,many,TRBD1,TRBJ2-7,CASSTGGFGYEQYF,TGTGCCAGCAGTACAGGGGGCTTTGGGTACGAGCAGTACTTC
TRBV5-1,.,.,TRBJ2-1,CASSRLGTSVDEQFF,TGCGCCAGCAGCCGACTCGGGACATCCGTCGATGAGCAGTTCTTC
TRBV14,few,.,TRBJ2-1,CASSLGQLSSYNEQFF,TGTGCCAGCAGCCTAGGACAGCTCTCCTCCTACAATGAGCAGTTCTTC
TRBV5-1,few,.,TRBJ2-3,CASTKDPGSPTDTQYF,TGCGCCAGCACCAAGGACCCCGGCAGCCCCACAGATACGCAGTATTTT
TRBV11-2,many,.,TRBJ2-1,CASSLGTYNEQFF,TGTGCCAGCAGCTTAGGGACCTACAATGAGCAGTTCTTC
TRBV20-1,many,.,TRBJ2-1,CSASLSVPRSYNEQFF,TGCAGTGCTAGTTTAAGCGTGCCCCGCTCCTACAATGAGCAGTTCTTC
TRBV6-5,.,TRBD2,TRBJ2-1,CASRSGGDEQFF,TGTGCCAGCAGGTCTGGGGGGGATGAGCAGTTCTTC
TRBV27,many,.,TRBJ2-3,CASSPFTSLTTDTQYF,TGTGCCAGCAGTCCCTTCACTAGCCTTACCACAGATACGCAGTATTTT
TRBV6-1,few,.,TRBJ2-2,CASSMQGTGELFF,TGTGCCAGCAGCATGCAGGGCACCGGGGAGCTGTTTTTT
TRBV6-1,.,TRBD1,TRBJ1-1,CASSAPGGTEAFF,TGTGCCAGCAGTGCTCCAGGGGGCACTGAAGCTTTCTTT
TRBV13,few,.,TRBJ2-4,CASSLTAFKNIQYF,TGTGCCAGCAGCTTGACAGCCTTTAAAAACATTCAGTACTTC
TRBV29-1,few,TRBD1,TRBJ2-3,CSARQGRYTDTQYF,TGCAGCGCCCGACAGGGGAGGTACACAGATACGCAGTATTTT
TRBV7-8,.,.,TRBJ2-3,CASSSREAATDTQYF,TGTGCCAGCAGCTCCCGGGAAGCCGCCACAGATACGCAGTATTTT
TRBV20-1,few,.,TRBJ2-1,CSARSSEGGGWNEQFF,TGCAGTGCTAGAAGCTCCGAGGGGGGGGGTTGGAATGAGCAGTTCTTC
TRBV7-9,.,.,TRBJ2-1,CASSLRGIGLNEQFF,TGTGCCAGCAGCTTAAGGGGAATTGGGCTCAATGAGCAGTTCTTC
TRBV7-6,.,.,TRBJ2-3,CASSLGGVETDTQYF,TGTGCCAGCAGCTTAGGGGGAGTGGAGACAGATACGCAGTATTTT
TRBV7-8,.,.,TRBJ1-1,CASSLALGGLSTEAFF,TGTGCCAGCAGCTTAGCGCTGGGGGGGTTGAGCACTGAAGCTTTCTTT
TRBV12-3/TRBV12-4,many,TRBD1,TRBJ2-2,CASSPRTGGDTGELFF,TGTGCCAGCAGTCCCCGGACAGGGGGCGACACCGGGGAGCTGTTTTTT
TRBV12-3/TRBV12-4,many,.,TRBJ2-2,CASSSSNTGELFF,TGTGCCAGCAGCTCATCGAACACCGGGGAGCTGTTTTTT
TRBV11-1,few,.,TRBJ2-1,CASSKRVDRFERPYSDNEQFF,TGTGCCAGCAGCAAAAGGGTAGACAGGTTCGAGCGGCCATACTCAGACAATGAGCAGTTCTTC
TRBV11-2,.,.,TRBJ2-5,CASAVRGGQRPFQETQYF,TGTGCCAGCGCTGTAAGGGGGGGACAGAGGCCCTTCCAAGAGACCCAGTACTTC
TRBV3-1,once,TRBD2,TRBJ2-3,CASSQGTSGGKPLTDTQYF,TGTGCCAGCAGCCAAGGCACTAGCGGGGGGAAGCCCCTAACAGATACGCAGTATTTT
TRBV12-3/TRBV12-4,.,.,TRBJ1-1,CASSLGDLNTEAFF,TGTGCCAGCAGTTTAGGGGATTTGAACACTGAAGCTTTCTTT
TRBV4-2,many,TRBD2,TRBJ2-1,CASSLGLADNEQFF,TGTGCCAGCAGCCTCGGACTAGCGGACAATGAGCAGTTCTTC